The rows below give T cell receptor beta chains drawn from one sample of a study of OX40 agonist ivuxolimab in advanced cancers. TCRdb keeps only in-frame clones here, not all; method: immunoSEQ multiplex PCR. The repertoire has 40,000 to 60,000 clones, approximately 81% of them found once; the top ten carry about 7%. This specimen consisted of CD4+ or CD8+ T cells sorted from blood, obtained in a trial of the OX40 agonist ivuxolimab. These receptors were collected from an adult with an advanced solid tumor such as melanoma, head and neck, liver or kidney cancer. Each CDR3 is given with its conserved first and last residue. The D gene is left open where the match is weak. Part of the rows lack a size; the others show once, few, many or a class for expanded clones.

clone_size,v_call,j_call,d_call,cdr3_aa,cdr3_nt
-,TRBV6-6,TRBJ1-2,-,CASSQDGYNYGYTF,TGTGCCAGCAGTCAGGACGGTTATAACTATGGCTACACCTTC
-,TRBV28,TRBJ2-1,TRBD2,CASSPLAGGSEQFF,TGTGCCAGCAGTCCCCTAGCGGGAGGTAGCGAGCAGTTCTTC
few,TRBV9,TRBJ2-3,TRBD2,CASSASGKGTDTQYF,TGTGCCAGCAGCGCAAGCGGGAAGGGCACAGATACGCAGTATTTT
-,TRBV9,TRBJ2-2,-,CASSGGGAGELFF,TGTGCCAGCAGCGGTGGGGGAGCCGGGGAGCTGTTTTTT
-,TRBV4-3,TRBJ2-1,-,CASSHLGVHEQFF,TGCGCCAGCAGCCATCTAGGGGTACATGAGCAGTTCTTC
-,TRBV11-2,TRBJ2-3,-,CASSLFNTDTQYF,TGTGCCAGCAGCCTCTTCAACACAGATACGCAGTATTTT
-,TRBV28,TRBJ2-5,TRBD2,CASSSQGLAGIPLKETQYF,TGTGCCAGCAGTTCCCAGGGGCTAGCGGGAATACCGTTAAAAGAGACCCAGTACTTC
-,TRBV7-9,TRBJ1-5,-,CASSLVGGGHQPQHF,TGTGCCAGCAGCTTAGTCGGTGGGGGTCATCAGCCCCAGCATTTT
-,TRBV2,TRBJ2-7,TRBD2,CASSEDAGGSYEQYF,TGTGCCAGCAGTGAAGACGCGGGGGGCTCCTACGAGCAGTACTTC
-,TRBV28,TRBJ1-4,TRBD1,CASSRQGDGEKLFF,TGTGCCAGCAGTCGACAGGGCGATGGCGAAAAACTGTTTTTT
-,TRBV7-2,TRBJ1-1,-,CASSLIGAEAFF,TGTGCCAGCAGCTTAATTGGGGCTGAAGCTTTCTTT
-,TRBV28,TRBJ1-1,-,CASSFRWGRENTEAFF,TGTGCCAGCAGTTTTCGTTGGGGCAGGGAGAACACTGAAGCTTTCTTT
-,TRBV7-9,TRBJ1-1,-,CASSPQRQGVNTEAFF,TGTGCCAGCAGCCCCCAAAGGCAAGGGGTGAACACTGAAGCTTTCTTT
few,TRBV7-6,TRBJ2-3,TRBD2,CASSLFTSVSTDTQYF,TGTGCCAGCAGCTTATTCACTAGCGTTAGCACAGATACGCAGTATTTT
few,TRBV7-6,TRBJ1-2,-,CASSSGGMGYGYTF,TGTGCCAGCAGCTCGGGGGGGATGGGCTATGGCTACACCTTC
-,TRBV6-4,TRBJ2-1,-,CASSIGPGSYNEQFF,TGTGCCAGCAGTATTGGACCGGGATCCTACAATGAGCAGTTCTTC
-,TRBV4-2,TRBJ1-5,-,CASSQDWSPANQPQHF,TGTGCCAGCAGCCAAGATTGGTCGCCAGCCAATCAGCCCCAGCATTTT
once,TRBV9,TRBJ2-1,-,CASSVWGVAYNEQFF,TGTGCCAGCAGCGTATGGGGGGTCGCCTACAATGAGCAGTTCTTC
-,TRBV7-2,TRBJ1-4,-,CASSRGGLEKLFF,TGTGCCAGCAGCCGAGGGGGGCTAGAAAAACTGTTTTTT
-,TRBV7-6,TRBJ1-4,-,CASSLTATNEKLFF,TGTGCCAGCAGCTTAACAGCAACTAATGAAAAACTGTTTTTT
-,TRBV7-8,TRBJ2-1,-,CASSQGTFGVF,TGTGCCAGCAGCCAAGGGACCTTTGGGGTCTTC
-,TRBV28,TRBJ2-7,-,CASSSGTSQGLYEQYF,TGTGCCAGCAGTTCCGGAACGTCACAGGGACTCTACGAGCAGTACTTC
-,TRBV28,TRBJ2-5,-,CASSLDSGAKETQYF,TGTGCCAGCAGTTTAGATTCAGGAGCTAAAGAGACCCAGTACTTC
-,TRBV9,TRBJ2-1,-,CASSVGGGGSYNEQFF,TGTGCCAGCAGCGTAGGAGGGGGGGGCTCCTACAATGAGCAGTTCTTC
-,TRBV27,TRBJ2-7,TRBD1,CATHPRDRGPYEQYF,TGTGCCACCCACCCCCGGGACAGGGGTCCATACGAGCAGTACTTC
-,TRBV7-9,TRBJ2-7,-,CASSLETLYEQYF,TGTGCCAGCAGCCTGGAGACCCTCTACGAGCAGTACTTC
-,TRBV30,TRBJ1-3,-,CAWSGWEGFSGNTIYF,TGTGCCTGGAGTGGATGGGAGGGATTCTCTGGAAACACCATATATTTT
-,TRBV11-2,TRBJ2-2,TRBD1,CASSVGQGGGELFF,TGTGCCAGCAGCGTGGGACAGGGAGGCGGGGAGCTGTTTTTT
few,TRBV7-2,TRBJ2-7,-,CASSLAPDGGEQYF,TGTGCCAGCAGCTTAGCCCCGGACGGGGGAGAGCAGTACTTC
-,TRBV10-1,TRBJ1-1,-,CASSLGMNTEAFF,TGCGCCAGCAGTTTAGGGATGAACACTGAAGCTTTCTTT
-,TRBV5-6,TRBJ2-2,TRBD1,CASSSQGVNTGELFF,TGTGCCAGCAGCTCGCAGGGGGTGAACACCGGGGAGCTGTTTTTT
-,TRBV28,TRBJ2-5,TRBD1,CASRPPEGDRSETQYF,TGTGCCAGCAGACCTCCGGAGGGGGACAGGTCGGAGACCCAGTACTTC
-,TRBV4-3,TRBJ2-1,TRBD1,CASSPWTGGGNEQFF,TGCGCCAGCAGCCCTTGGACAGGGGGGGGGAATGAGCAGTTCTTC
medium-sized,TRBV7-6,TRBJ2-2,-,CASSLVSGDETGELFF,TGTGCCAGCAGCTTAGTATCAGGGGATGAGACCGGGGAGCTGTTTTTT
-,TRBV4-1,TRBJ2-7,TRBD1,CASSPRQGSTYEQYF,TGCGCCAGCAGCCCCAGACAGGGGTCGACCTACGAGCAGTACTTC
-,TRBV7-9,TRBJ1-1,TRBD1,CASSPDRPFPEAFF,TGTGCCAGCAGCCCGGACAGGCCTTTTCCTGAAGCTTTCTTT
few,TRBV7-8,TRBJ1-1,-,CASSTHRERSTEAFF,TGTGCCAGCAGCACACACAGGGAACGGAGCACTGAAGCTTTCTTT
-,TRBV19,TRBJ1-2,TRBD1,CASTADRGRWYGYTF,TGTGCCAGTACCGCCGACAGGGGCCGGTGGTATGGCTACACCTTC
few,TRBV29-1,TRBJ2-3,TRBD2,CSVEDGTSGSTDTQYF,TGCAGCGTTGAAGATGGGACTAGCGGGTCCACAGATACGCAGTATTTT
-,TRBV19,TRBJ1-6,-,CASSRDSVLHF,TGTGCCAGTAGCAGGGACTCTGTTCTCCACTTT